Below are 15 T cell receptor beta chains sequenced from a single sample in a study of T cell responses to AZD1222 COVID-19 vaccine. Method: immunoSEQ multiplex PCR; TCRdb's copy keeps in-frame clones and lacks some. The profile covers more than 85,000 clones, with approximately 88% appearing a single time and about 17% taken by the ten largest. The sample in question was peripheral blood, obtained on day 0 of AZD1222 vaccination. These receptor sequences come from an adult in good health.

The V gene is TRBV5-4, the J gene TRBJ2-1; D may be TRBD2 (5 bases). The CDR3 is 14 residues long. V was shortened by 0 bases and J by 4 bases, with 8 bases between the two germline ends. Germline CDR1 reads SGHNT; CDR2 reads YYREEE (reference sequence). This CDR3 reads CASSLARGYNEQFF. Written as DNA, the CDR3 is TGTGCCAGCAGCTTGGCCCGAGGGTACAATGAGCAGTTCTTC.

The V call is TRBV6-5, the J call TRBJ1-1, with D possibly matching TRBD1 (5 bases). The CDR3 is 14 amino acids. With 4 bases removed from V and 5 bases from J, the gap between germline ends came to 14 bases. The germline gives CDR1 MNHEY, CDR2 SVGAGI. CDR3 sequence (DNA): TGTGCCAGCAGTTCCCCATGGGGGGAAACTGAAGCTTTCTTT. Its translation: CASSSPWGETEAFF.

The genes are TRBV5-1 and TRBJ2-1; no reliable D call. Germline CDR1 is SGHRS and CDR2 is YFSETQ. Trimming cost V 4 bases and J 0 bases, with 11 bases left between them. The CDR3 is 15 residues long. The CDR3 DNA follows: TGCGCCAGCAGCCTTACTGTCAGCTCCTACAATGAGCAGTTCTTC. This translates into CASSLTVSSYNEQFF.

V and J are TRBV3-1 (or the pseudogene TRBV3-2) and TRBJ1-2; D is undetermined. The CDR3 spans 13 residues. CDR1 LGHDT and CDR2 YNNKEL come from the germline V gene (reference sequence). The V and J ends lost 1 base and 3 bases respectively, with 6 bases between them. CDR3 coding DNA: TGTGCCAGCAGCCAAGGTAGTTACTATGGCTACACCTTC. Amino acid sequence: CASSQGSYYGYTF.

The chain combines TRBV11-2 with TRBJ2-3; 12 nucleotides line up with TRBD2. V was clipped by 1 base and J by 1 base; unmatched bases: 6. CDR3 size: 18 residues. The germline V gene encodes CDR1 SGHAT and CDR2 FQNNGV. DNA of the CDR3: TGTGCCAGCAGCTTAGTACTAGCGGGGGGCTGGGGCACAGATACGCAGTATTTT. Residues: CASSLVLAGGWGTDTQYF. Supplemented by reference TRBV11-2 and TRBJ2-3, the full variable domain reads EAGVAQSPRYKIIEKRQSVAFWCNPISGHATLYWYQQILGQGPKLLIQFQNNGVVDDSQLPKDRFSAERLKGVDSTLKIQPAKLEDSAVYLCASSLVLAGGWGTDTQYFGPGTRLTVL.

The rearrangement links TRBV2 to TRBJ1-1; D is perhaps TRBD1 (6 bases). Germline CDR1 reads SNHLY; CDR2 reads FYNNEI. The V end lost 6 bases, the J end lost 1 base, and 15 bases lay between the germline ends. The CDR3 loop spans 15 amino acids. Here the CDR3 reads CASRLQGSGNTEAFF. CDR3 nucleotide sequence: TGTGCCAGCAGGTTACAGGGTTCGGGGAACACTGAAGCTTTCTTT.

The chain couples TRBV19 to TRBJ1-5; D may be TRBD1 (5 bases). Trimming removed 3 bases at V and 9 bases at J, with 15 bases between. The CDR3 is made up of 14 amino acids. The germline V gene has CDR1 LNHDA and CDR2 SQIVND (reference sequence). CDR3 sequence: CASSIGDGVTPQHF. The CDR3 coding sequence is TGTGCCAGTAGTATCGGGGACGGGGTTACGCCCCAGCATTTT.

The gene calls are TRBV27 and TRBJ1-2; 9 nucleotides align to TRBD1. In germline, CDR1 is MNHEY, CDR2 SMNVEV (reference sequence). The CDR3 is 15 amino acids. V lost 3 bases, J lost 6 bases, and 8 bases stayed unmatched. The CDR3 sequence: CASSFLDRGVDGYTF. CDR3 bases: TGTGCCAGCAGTTTCTTGGACAGGGGAGTTGATGGCTACACCTTC.

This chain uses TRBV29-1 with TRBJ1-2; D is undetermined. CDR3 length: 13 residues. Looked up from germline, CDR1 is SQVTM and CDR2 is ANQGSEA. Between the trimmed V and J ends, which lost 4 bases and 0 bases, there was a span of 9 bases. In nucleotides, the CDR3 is TGCAGCGTTGGCGGGAGGGCTAACTATGGCTACACCTTC. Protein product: CSVGGRANYGYTF. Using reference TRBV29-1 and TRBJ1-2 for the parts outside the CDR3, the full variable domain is SAVISQKPSRDICQRGTSLTIQCQVDSQVTMMFWYRQQPGQSLTLIATANQGSEATYESGFVIDKFPISRPNLTFSTLTVSNMSPEDSSIYLCSVGGRANYGYTFGSGTRLTVV.

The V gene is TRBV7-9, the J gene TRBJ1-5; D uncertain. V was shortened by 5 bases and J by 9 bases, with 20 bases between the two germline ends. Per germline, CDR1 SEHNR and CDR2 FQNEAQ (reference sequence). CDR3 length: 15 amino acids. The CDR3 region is CASSPAAADVGPQHF. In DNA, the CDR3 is TGTGCCAGCAGCCCAGCGGCGGCGGATGTGGGGCCCCAGCATTTT.

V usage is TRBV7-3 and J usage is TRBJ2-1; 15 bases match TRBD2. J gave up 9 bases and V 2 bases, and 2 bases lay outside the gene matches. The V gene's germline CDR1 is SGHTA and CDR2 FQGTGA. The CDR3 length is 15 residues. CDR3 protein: CASSLGLAGGSEQFF. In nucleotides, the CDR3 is TGTGCCAGCAGCTTAGGACTAGCGGGAGGGAGTGAGCAGTTCTTC.

CDR3 DNA sequence: TGTGCCAGCAGCCCACGGGGGTCTACCCACACCGGGGAGCTGTTTTTT. Translated, it gives CASSPRGSTHTGELFF. The chain is built from TRBV13 and TRBJ2-2, with D maybe TRBD2 (6 bases). Looked up from germline, CDR1 is PRHDT and CDR2 is FYEKMQ (reference sequence). The germline V and J ends were trimmed by 5 bases and 3 bases, with 16 bases remaining between them. This CDR3 has 16 amino acids.

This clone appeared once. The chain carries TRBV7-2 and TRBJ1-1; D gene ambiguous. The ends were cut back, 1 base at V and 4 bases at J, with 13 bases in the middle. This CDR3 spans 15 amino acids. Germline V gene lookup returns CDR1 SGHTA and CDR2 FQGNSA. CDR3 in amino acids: CASSLGLLQTTEAFF. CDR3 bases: TGTGCCAGCAGCTTAGGTTTACTCCAGACCACTGAAGCTTTCTTT.

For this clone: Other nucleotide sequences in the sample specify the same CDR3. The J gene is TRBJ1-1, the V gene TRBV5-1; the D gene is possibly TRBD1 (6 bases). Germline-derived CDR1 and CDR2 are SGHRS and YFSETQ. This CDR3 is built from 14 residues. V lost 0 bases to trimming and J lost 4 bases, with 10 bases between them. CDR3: CASSLGQGSTEAFF. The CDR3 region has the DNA TGCGCCAGCAGCTTGGGGCAGGGGAGCACTGAAGCTTTCTTT.

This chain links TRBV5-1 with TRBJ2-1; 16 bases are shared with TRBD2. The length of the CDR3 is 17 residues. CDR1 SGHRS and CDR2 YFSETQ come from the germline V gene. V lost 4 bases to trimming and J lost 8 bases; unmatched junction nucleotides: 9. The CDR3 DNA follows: TGCGCCAGCAGCCCCGGGACTAGCGGGGGGGCGGGGCATGAGCAGTTCTTC. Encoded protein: CASSPGTSGGAGHEQFF.